These 21 T cell receptor beta chains were all obtained from the same sample, sequenced in a study of cytomegalovirus exposure and HLA in healthy donors. Primers for the PCR totalled 60 Vbeta and 13 Jbeta. TCRdb's table, derived via immunoSEQ multiplex PCR, lists solely in-frame clones and lacks some. The sample consists of roughly 160,000 clones, roughly 79% of them appearing once. The specimen sequenced was PBMCs. The receptors here all came from a woman aged 50 to 60 in good health and CMV-seronegative.

The J gene is TRBJ2-1, the V gene TRBV2; TRBD2 agrees at 9 bases. The germline gives CDR1 SNHLY, CDR2 FYNNEI. V lost 6 bases and J lost 5; bases outside the gene matches: 5. This CDR3 region has 14 residues. The DNA for the CDR3 is TGTGCCAGCAGGGTTAGCGGGGGAAACAATGAGCAGTTCTTC. Its protein product is CASRVSGGNNEQFF.

CDR3 sequence reads: CASSRAVGTEAFF. For the CDR3, the DNA is TGTGCCAGCAGCCGAGCCGTGGGGACAGAAGCTTTCTTT. The gene calls are TRBV7-9 and TRBJ1-1; weak D call: TRBD1 (6 bases). The CDR3 covers 13 residues. CDR1 is SEHNR, CDR2 FQNEAQ, per germline (reference sequence). With 5 bases removed from V and 8 bases from J, the gap between germline ends came to 15 bases.

This clone was found a few times. The chain is built from TRBV7-2 and TRBJ2-3, with TRBD1 matching over 7 bases. The CDR3 totals 15 residues. V shed 4 bases, J shed 3 bases, and the junction held 7 bases outside the gene matches. Germline V gene lookup returns CDR1 SGHTA and CDR2 FQGNSA. CDR3: CASSSLTGLTDTQYF. As DNA, the CDR3 is TGTGCCAGCAGCTCGCTGACAGGGTTAACAGATACGCAGTATTTT.

The chain recombines TRBV6-4 with TRBJ1-4, with D possibly matching TRBD1 (5 bases). The germline V gene has CDR1 MRHNA and CDR2 SNTAGT. The CDR3 covers 12 residues. Trimming left V 11 bases short and J 4 bases short, with 11 bases between. CDR3 region: CADGGVNEKLFF. The CDR3 DNA reads as TGTGCCGACGGGGGGGTTAATGAAAAACTGTTTTTT.

V and J are TRBV6-5 and TRBJ2-7; 9 nucleotides align to TRBD2. Trimming at V came to 6 bases and at J to 7 bases, leaving 13 bases not matched to a gene. The CDR3 contains 15 residues. Per the germline V gene, CDR1 is MNHEY and CDR2 is SVGAGI. The CDR3 DNA reads TGTGCCAGCAGCTTGACTAGCGGAACCCTTCAGGAGCAGTACTTC. This encodes CASSLTSGTLQEQYF.

The chain couples TRBV29-1 to TRBJ2-7, with D perhaps matching TRBD1 (6 bases). Trimming left V 6 bases short and J 5 bases short, with 14 bases between. This CDR3 spans 12 amino acids. Germline assignment: CDR1 SQVTM and CDR2 ANQGSEA. The CDR3 is CSVGQRGNEQYF. CDR3 DNA: TGCAGCGTCGGACAGAGGGGTAACGAGCAGTACTTC.

This clone has just a few counts. The rearrangement joins TRBV9 to TRBJ1-4, with 10 bases that match TRBD1. The CDR3 runs 14 residues. J gave up 5 bases and V 5 bases, and 3 bases lay outside the gene matches. Germline CDR1 SGDLS, CDR2 YYNGEE. CDR3 bases: TGTGCCAGCAGTCAGGGACAGGGGAATGAAAAACTGTTTTTT. Translated: CASSQGQGNEKLFF. Supplemented by reference TRBV9 and TRBJ1-4, the full variable domain reads DSGVTQTPKHLITATGQRVTLRCSPRSGDLSVYWYQQSLDQGLQFLIQYYNGEERAKGNILERFSAQQFPDLHSELNLSSLELGDSALYFCASSQGQGNEKLFFGSGTQLSVL.

The chain employs TRBV6-1 and TRBJ2-3; D unresolved. CDR3 length: 13 residues. Germline V gene sequence: CDR1 MNHNS, CDR2 SASEGT. The V end was cut by 3 bases, the J end by 4 bases, with 8 bases between. In DNA form, the CDR3 reads TGTGCCAGCAGTGACCACGCGGCAGATACGCAGTATTTT. Translated: CASSDHAADTQYF.

V is TRBV6-5 and J is TRBJ1-2; TRBD1 might be the D (6 bases). CDR1 and CDR2 from the germline V gene are MNHEY and SVGAGI. Trimming removed 4 bases from V and 2 bases from J, with 11 bases in between. The CDR3 loop spans 14 amino acids. CDR3 in DNA: TGTGCCAGCAGTTCCCGAAGGGGGAACTATGGCTACACCTTC. Amino acids: CASSSRRGNYGYTF.

The CDR3 DNA is TGTGCCACCAGCAGAGCCTGGCTAGCGGGAGTCCATGAGCAGTTCTTC. This gives the protein CATSRAWLAGVHEQFF. This chain connects TRBV15 to TRBJ2-1; 10 nucleotides line up with TRBD2. The junction had 8 bases not matched to a gene; V was cut back by 1 base and J by 8 bases. This CDR3 has 16 residues. The germline V gene has CDR1 LNHNV and CDR2 YYDKDF (reference sequence).

This chain connects TRBV9 to TRBJ1-2, with 10 bases lining up with TRBD1. The CDR3 sequence is 16 residues long. V shed 3 bases, J shed 4 bases, and the junction held 9 bases outside the gene matches. Germline V gene sequence: CDR1 SGDLS, CDR2 YYNGEE. The CDR3 DNA follows: TGTGCCAGCAGCGGAATTAGGACAGGGGGGTTCTATGGCTACACCTTC. Its translation: CASSGIRTGGFYGYTF. The whole variable domain, remainder taken from reference TRBV9 and TRBJ1-2, is DSGVTQTPKHLITATGQRVTLRCSPRSGDLSVYWYQQSLDQGLQFLIQYYNGEERAKGNILERFSAQQFPDLHSELNLSSLELGDSALYFCASSGIRTGGFYGYTFGSGTRLTVV.

This clone was recorded only once. The CDR3 reads CASSLESWNTEAFF. CDR3 nucleotide sequence: TGTGCCAGCAGTTTGGAGAGTTGGAACACTGAAGCTTTCTTT. The genes are TRBV28 and TRBJ1-1, with unresolved D. V shed 3 bases and J shed 1 base, with 9 bases lying between them. The CDR3 spans 14 residues. CDR1 and CDR2 (germline): MDHEN, SYDVKM. The whole variable domain, remainder taken from reference TRBV28 and TRBJ1-1, is DVKVTQSSRYLVKRTGEKVFLECVQDMDHENMFWYRQDPGLGLRLIYFSYDVKMKEKGDIPEGYSVSREKKERFSLILESASTNQTSMYLCASSLESWNTEAFFGQGTRLTVV.

The rearrangement uses TRBV6-5 and TRBJ2-7; 10 nucleotides align to TRBD1. Per germline, CDR1 MNHEY and CDR2 SVGAGI. The length of the CDR3 is 16 residues. The J segment lost 2 bases and the V segment lost 2 bases, leaving 6 bases of the junction unmatched. This chain's CDR3 is CASSYGTGEYPYEQYF. DNA of the CDR3: TGTGCCAGCAGTTACGGGACAGGGGAGTACCCCTACGAGCAGTACTTC.

The table lists this clone with a few counts. The V and J genes are TRBV27 and TRBJ1-5; TRBD1 aligns across 7 bases. The germline V gene encodes CDR1 MNHEY and CDR2 SMNVEV (reference sequence). V was pared by 6 bases and J by 4 bases, with 6 bases of the junction left unmatched. The CDR3 covers 14 residues. The CDR3 nucleotides are TGTGCCAGCAGGAGACAGGGCCCAAATCAGCCCCAGCATTTT. This encodes CASRRQGPNQPQHF.

The chain combines TRBV29-1 with TRBJ1-1, with 10 bases fitting TRBD1. V trimming: 6 bases; J trimming: 1 base; junction bases outside the gene matches: 11. The CDR3 length is 16 residues. CDR1 SQVTM and CDR2 ANQGSEA come from the germline V gene. The CDR3 reads CSVGGQGLRGNTEAFF. For the CDR3, the DNA is TGCAGCGTGGGGGGACAGGGGTTGCGGGGGAACACTGAAGCTTTCTTT.

This clone appeared a single time. The V and J genes are TRBV6-1 and TRBJ1-1; 9 bases match TRBD1. CDR3 length: 12 amino acids. CDR1 and CDR2 from the germline V gene are MNHNS and SASEGT. Trimming took 7 bases from V and 5 from J; bases not matched to a gene: 2. CDR3 in amino acids: CASTGTGTEAFF. DNA for the CDR3: TGTGCCAGCACCGGGACAGGGACTGAAGCTTTCTTT.

This clone was picked up a small number of times. The chain carries TRBV29-1 and TRBJ2-5; D might be TRBD2 (5 bases). The CDR3 loop spans 13 amino acids. V lost 7 bases and J lost 4, with 16 bases in between. CDR1 is SQVTM and CDR2 is ANQGSEA in the germline V gene. The CDR3: CSAEWRPGETQYF. CDR3 DNA: TGCAGCGCCGAGTGGAGGCCTGGAGAGACCCAGTACTTC.

This chain uses TRBV4-3 with TRBJ2-2; D unresolved. The CDR3 covers 16 residues. Germline V gene lookup returns CDR1 LGHNA and CDR2 YSLEER. V dropped 0 bases and J dropped 3 bases, with 11 bases sitting between them. The CDR3 nucleotides are TGCGCCAGCAGCCAAGAGGGCTACAGCCACACCGGGGAGCTGTTTTTT. Protein sequence: CASSQEGYSHTGELFF.

The rearrangement uses TRBV11-3 and TRBJ2-7; the D is unclear. V lost 4 bases, J lost 1 base, and 11 bases lay in between. Germline loops: CDR1 SGHNT, CDR2 YENEEA. The CDR3 is 14 residues long. CDR3 nucleotide sequence: TGTGCCAGCAGCTCCCTGGTAGAGTCCTACGAGCAGTACTTC. It specifies CASSSLVESYEQYF. Variable domain in full (rest from reference TRBV11-3 and TRBJ2-7): EAGVVQSPRYKIIEKKQPVAFWCNPISGHNTLYWYLQNLGQGPELLIRYENEEAVDDSQLPKDRFSAERLKGVDSTLKIQPAELGDSAVYLCASSSLVESYEQYFGPGTRLTVT.

CDR3 region: CASSYSQGYEQYF. CDR3 coding DNA: TGTGCCAGCAGTTACTCGCAGGGCTACGAGCAGTACTTC. The rearrangement links TRBV6-5 to TRBJ2-7, with TRBD1 as a possible D gene (5 bases). This CDR3 has 13 amino acids. V lost 0 bases, J lost 3 bases, and 6 bases lay in between. Germline CDR1 MNHEY, CDR2 SVGAGI.

The CDR3 DNA reads as TGTGCCAGCTCACCAGCTGTAACAGGTGAAGCTTTCTTT. It is translated as CASSPAVTGEAFF. V is TRBV18 and J is TRBJ1-1; maybe TRBD1 (5 bases). CDR3 length: 13 residues. The V end was cut by 2 bases, the J end by 7 bases, with 11 bases between. Per germline, CDR1 KGHSH and CDR2 LQKENI.